The 7 T cell receptor beta chains below come from one sample, sequenced in a study of cytomegalovirus exposure and HLA in healthy donors. A multiplex PCR was run with 60 Vbeta primers and 13 Jbeta primers. TCRdb's table, derived via immunoSEQ multiplex PCR, lists solely in-frame clones and lacks some. The repertoire holds 90,000 to 130,000 clones, with approximately 58% as singletons. Sequencing was carried out using PBMCs. The receptors shown here come from a woman in her twenties or thirties in good health and CMV-seronegative.

The chain recombines TRBV18 with TRBJ1-1, with 10 bases lining up with TRBD1. CDR3 length equals 16 residues. Germline trimming cut 1 base from V and 5 bases from J; bases unmatched to any gene: 7. CDR1 KGHSH and CDR2 LQKENI come from the germline V gene. Written as DNA, the CDR3 is TGTGCCAGCTCACCACGACAGGGGGCTGATGGAACTGAAGCTTTCTTT. It codes for CASSPRQGADGTEAFF.

This sequence joins TRBV7-9 and TRBJ1-6; D is uncertain. The V end was cut by 2 bases, the J end by 8 bases, with 13 bases between. The CDR3 length is 15 residues. Germline V gene lookup returns CDR1 SEHNR and CDR2 FQNEAQ (reference sequence). The DNA of the CDR3 is TGTGCCAGCAGCTTAAGTTCGGGATCACATTCACCCCTCCACTTT. This sequence encodes CASSLSSGSHSPLHF. Filled out from reference TRBV7-9 and TRBJ1-6, the complete variable domain reads DTGVSQNPRHKITKRGQNVTFRCDPISEHNRLYWYRQTLGQGPEFLTYFQNEAQLEKSRLLSDRFSAERPKGSFSTLEIQRTEQGDSAMYLCASSLSSGSHSPLHFGNGTRLTVT.

The chain is built from TRBV27 and TRBJ2-5; perhaps TRBD2 as D (6 bases). The J call is doubtful: the DNA matches TRBJ2-7 better. Per the germline V gene, CDR1 is MNHEY and CDR2 is SMNVEV (reference sequence). The CDR3 extends over 14 amino acids. The CDR3 coding sequence is TGTGCCAGCAGTGGGGAGGAGAACTCCTACGAGCAGTACTTC. This codes for CASSGEENSYEQYF.

This chain uses TRBV27 with TRBJ1-1; tentative D call: TRBD1 (5 bases). V was cut by 2 bases and J by 4 bases, with 11 bases left in between. The CDR3 spans 14 residues. CDR1 is MNHEY and CDR2 is SMNVEV in the germline V gene (reference sequence). CDR3 in amino acids: CASSLQGDSTEAFF. The CDR3 DNA reads TGTGCCAGCAGTTTACAGGGTGACTCCACTGAAGCTTTCTTT.

This clone has only a few counts. The rearrangement joins TRBV2 to TRBJ2-6, with 8 positions matching TRBD2. V shed 6 bases, J shed 2 bases, and the junction held 9 bases outside the gene matches. CDR3 length: 17 amino acids. Germline V gives CDR1 SNHLY, CDR2 FYNNEI. CDR3 coding DNA: TGTGCCAGCAGGCCCCCTACGCGGGGGGCTGGGGCCAACGTCCTGACTTTC. Protein sequence: CASRPPTRGAGANVLTF.

The CDR3 DNA is TGTGCCAGCAGCGCCGGGACAGGGGGCTCTCAGCCCCAGCATTTT. It encodes CASSAGTGGSQPQHF. This chain joins TRBV28 and TRBJ1-5; 12 nucleotides line up with TRBD1. V lost 6 bases and J lost 6; bases outside the gene matches: 6. The CDR3 consists of 15 residues. Germline V gene lookup returns CDR1 MDHEN and CDR2 SYDVKM.

J is TRBJ2-5 and V is TRBV6-1; 10 bases agree with TRBD2. Germline V gene sequence: CDR1 MNHNS, CDR2 SASEGT. The V gene end was trimmed by 1 base and the J gene end by 2 bases; junction bases not matched to a gene: 4. The CDR3 runs 16 residues. The CDR3 DNA is TGTGCCAGCAGTGAAGGGACTAGCGGTACACAAGAGACCCAGTACTTC. It yields the protein CASSEGTSGTQETQYF.